Listed here are 22 T cell receptor beta chains from one sample, sequenced in a study of CD8+ T cells in alopecia areata. Extracted from the samples, RNA was reverse transcribed into cDNA to serve as the sequencing template. Data came from immunoSEQ multiplex PCR; TCRdb stores just in-frame clones and leaves some out. The table lists about 120,000 clones, with no singletons. The sample comprised lesional skin. These receptors were obtained from a C3H/HeJ mouse with alopecia areata. Mice of this strain are of MHC haplotype H2-k.

With respect to this clone: Germline and genes here are mouse. The CDR3 is cut off 4 residues early in the read; its end comes from the germline J gene. The chain is built from TRBV13-3 and TRBJ2-5, with D perhaps matching TRBD2 (7 bases). The CDR3 has 14 residues. Germline V gives CDR1 NNHDY, CDR2 SYVADS. The CDR3 loop is CASSDTGGVDTQYF. CDR3 DNA, as far as it was read: TGTGCCAGCAGTGATACGGGGGGCGTGGAC.

This clone was found a few times. DNA and listed protein disagree at residue 12, so the protein shown here was translated from the DNA. Gene names are mouse gene names. CDR3 DNA, as far as it was read: TGCACCTGCAGTGCCACCCAGAATTCTGGAAATACG. Amino acid sequence: CTCSATQNSGNT. The full CDR3 sequence reads CTCSATQNSGNTLYF. The rearrangement joins TRBV1 to TRBJ1-3; D gene uncertain. The sequenced fragment ends 3 residues before the CDR3 boundary, so the rest is inferred from the germline J gene. Germline lookup yields CDR1 NSQYPW and CDR2 LRSPGD (reference sequence). Trimming took 3 bases from V and 0 from J, leaving 9 bases between them. The CDR3 is made up of 15 amino acids.

This clone has more than one count but fewer than ten. TCRdb's protein and the translated DNA diverge at residue 13; the protein reported here is the translation of the DNA. Gene names and germline match the mouse. CDR3 DNA, as far as it was read: TGTGCCAGCAGTGGCCGGGACAGGGGAGATAATTCGCCC. Amino acid sequence: CASSGRDRGDNSP. The full CDR3 protein reads CASSGRDRGDNSPLYF. The chain carries TRBV13-3 and TRBJ1-6; 10 nucleotides match TRBD1. From the germline J gene comes the end of the CDR3, since the read stops 3 residues before it. TRBJ1-6 belongs to the ORF category, with a function that is uncertain. Germline V gives CDR1 NNHDY, CDR2 SYVADS. V shed 3 bases and J 5 bases; nucleotides not matched to a gene: 5. CDR3 size: 16 residues.

This clone was found a few times. Germline and genes: mouse. From the germline J gene comes the end of the CDR3, since the read stops 4 residues before it. This rearrangement joins TRBV17 to TRBJ2-1, with TRBD2 identical over 9 bases. The CDR3 is 13 residues long. The V gene's germline CDR1 is MNHDT and CDR2 YYDKIL. This chain's CDR3 is CASNGGARAEQFF. The DNA read from the CDR3 is TGTGCTAGCAATGGGGGGGCGCGAGCT.

Points on this clone: Genes and germline come from the mouse. The CDR3 end falls 4 residues outside the read, so it is completed with the germline J gene. The chain carries TRBV19 and TRBJ1-2; TRBD1 might be the D (6 bases). The CDR3 runs to 15 residues. The germline V and J ends were trimmed by 0 bases and 3 bases, with 12 bases remaining between them. Per the germline V gene, CDR1 is FNHDT and CDR2 is SITEND (reference sequence). The CDR3 sequence is CASSIGPGEDSDYTF. CDR3 DNA, as far as it was read: TGTGCCAGCAGTATAGGGCCAGGGGAGGACTCC.

Notes on this clone: The gene names here belong to mouse. From the germline J gene comes the end of the CDR3, since the read stops 4 residues before it. V usage is TRBV13-2 and J usage is TRBJ2-1; D might be TRBD1 (6 bases). V was shortened by 5 bases and J by 2 bases, with 11 bases between the two germline ends. The CDR3 spans 14 residues. Germline V CDR1 and CDR2: NNHNN, SYGAGS (reference sequence). CDR3 bases read: TGTGCCAGCGGGATCAGGACAGACTATGCT. Translation: CASGIRTDYA. The CDR3, in full, reads CASGIRTDYAEQFF.

This clone showed up just a few times. Mouse gene names apply. The read comes to an end 4 residues before the CDR3 does, leaving the germline J gene to fill in the end. The gene calls are TRBV1 and TRBJ2-1; a possible D gene is TRBD2 (6 bases). V was pared by 0 bases and J by 0 bases, with 12 bases between. From germline, CDR1 is NSQYPW and CDR2 LRSPGD (reference sequence). CDR3 length equals 17 residues. The CDR3 region is CTCSADFGGDNYAEQFF. The sequenced part of the CDR3 DNA is TGCACCTGCAGTGCAGATTTTGGGGGAGATAACTATGCT.

This clone was counted many times. Gene names are the mouse ones. With the read ending 4 residues before the CDR3 end, the germline J gene is used to fill in that end. The chain uses TRBV13-3 and TRBJ2-5; 7 bases map to TRBD2. Germline CDR1 reads NNHDY; CDR2 reads SYVADS. With 7 bases clipped from V and 0 bases from J, the junction kept 5 bases outside the gene matches. The length of the CDR3 is 14 residues. The sequenced CDR3 bases are TGTGCCAGCCGACCTGGGGGTAACCAAGAC. Translation gives CASRPGGNQD. The complete CDR3 protein is CASRPGGNQDTQYF. Together with reference TRBV13-3 and TRBJ2-5, the CDR3 gives the full variable domain: EAAVTQSPRSKVAVTGGKVTLSCHQTNNHDYMYWYRQDTGHGLRLIHYSYVADSTEKGDIPDGYKASRPSQENFSLILELASLSQTAVYFCASRPGGNQDTQYFGPGTRLLVL.

This clone has only a few counts. All gene names here are mouse names. The CDR3 is cut off 4 residues early in the read; its end comes from the germline J gene. This chain joins TRBV13-3 and TRBJ2-1; D is ambiguous. Trimming shortened V by 7 bases and J by 5 bases, and 10 bases separated the two germline ends. The CDR3 runs to 12 residues. CDR1 is NNHDY, CDR2 SYVADS, per germline. CDR3 DNA (partial): TGTGCCAGCGAGAGACACAATGCT. As protein: CASERHNA. The CDR3, in full, reads CASERHNAEQFF.

This clone was found a few times. The gene names given are mouse names. The CDR3 end is not reached by the read, which stops 4 residues before it; the germline J gene fills it in. The J gene is TRBJ2-3, the V gene TRBV13-3, with 7 bases that match TRBD1. Germline V gene data show CDR1 as NNHDY and CDR2 as SYVADS. The CDR3 has 14 amino acids. With 5 bases clipped from V and 0 bases from J, the junction kept 3 bases outside the gene matches. The CDR3 bases that were read are TGTGCCAGCAGCACAGGGGAGAGTGCAGAA. It encodes CASSTGESAE. The full CDR3 reads CASSTGESAETLYF.

This clone was observed many times. Gene names follow the mouse nomenclature. The CDR3 end is not reached by the read, which stops 4 residues before it; the germline J gene fills it in. The genes are TRBV13-3 and TRBJ2-5, with 9 positions matching TRBD1. The CDR3 loop spans 16 amino acids. The germline CDR1 and CDR2 sequences are NNHDY and SYVADS. V shed 0 bases, J shed 0 bases, and the junction held 2 bases outside the gene matches. Incomplete CDR3 DNA: TGTGCCAGCAGTGATGGGACAGGGGTTAACCAAGAC. Protein product: CASSDGTGVNQD. The entire CDR3 sequence reads CASSDGTGVNQDTQYF.

This clone was counted at least ten times. Gene labels here are mouse ones. The CDR3 extends 4 residues past the end of the read, so its final part is completed from the germline J gene. The rearrangement joins TRBV1 to TRBJ2-1, with 11 bases matching TRBD2. Germline CDR1 and CDR2: NSQYPW and LRSPGD (reference sequence). This CDR3 is built from 17 residues. Trimming took 1 base from V and 1 from J; bases not matched to a gene: 3. The CDR3 is CTCSAGRDWGNYAEQFF. The sequenced CDR3 bases are TGCACCTGCAGTGCAGGCCGGGACTGGGGGAACTATGCT. The full variable domain, completed using reference TRBV1 and TRBJ2-1, is VTLLEQNPRWRLVPRGQAVNLRCILKNSQYPWMSWYQQDLQKQLQWLFTLRSPGDKEVKSLPGADYLATRVTDTELRLQVANMSQGRTLYCTCSAGRDWGNYAEQFFGPGTRLTVL.

Worth noting for this clone: Germline and genes here are mouse. The read finishes 4 residues shy of the CDR3 end, and the germline J gene is used to complete it. The chain carries TRBV13-3 and TRBJ2-7; TRBD2 aligns across 9 bases. Germline V gene sequence: CDR1 NNHDY, CDR2 SYVADS. This CDR3 comprises 14 residues. CDR3 in amino acids: CASSGLGVTYEQYF. The part of the CDR3 DNA that was read is TGTGCCAGCAGTGGACTGGGGGTTACGTAT.

The table lists this clone with a few counts. Mouse gene names and germline throughout. The read halts 4 residues ahead of the CDR3 end, with the missing end drawn from the germline J gene. This chain connects TRBV5 to TRBJ2-1, with TRBD2 matching 12 bases. CDR1 and CDR2 (germline): LGHNA, YNLKQL (reference sequence). Trimming at V came to 5 bases and at J to 1 base, leaving 0 bases not matched to a gene. This CDR3 has 15 residues. CDR3 DNA (partial): TGTGCCAGCAGCGGGACTGGGGGGAACTATGCT. This translates into CASSGTGGNYA. The whole CDR3 region reads CASSGTGGNYAEQFF.

This clone was counted at least ten times. Gene names and germline refer to mouse. The read terminates 4 residues before the CDR3 end, so the remaining end is supplied by the germline J gene. V is TRBV13-3 and J is TRBJ2-7; 7 nucleotides agree with TRBD2. The CDR3 sequence is 14 residues long. The trim removed 4 bases at V and 2 bases at J, leaving 6 bases unmatched. Germline V lookup: CDR1 NNHDY, CDR2 SYVADS. The CDR3 loop is CASSKTGAAYEQYF. The sequenced CDR3 bases are TGTGCCAGCAGTAAAACTGGGGCGGCCTAT.

This clone came up a few times. The listed genes are named as in mouse. The CDR3 end falls 4 residues outside the read, so it is completed with the germline J gene. The V and J genes are TRBV17 and TRBJ2-1, with TRBD2 identical over 10 bases. Germline lookup yields CDR1 MNHDT and CDR2 YYDKIL. V gave up 5 bases and J gave up 3 bases; unmatched junction bases: 7. This CDR3 has 16 amino acids. The CDR3 loop is CASSGPDWGSYAEQFF. CDR3 DNA, as far as it was read: TGTGCTAGCAGTGGCCCGGACTGGGGGTCCTATGCT.

This clone has more than one count but fewer than ten. The genes and germline here are from mouse. The DNA ends 4 residues before the CDR3 does, and the rest of the CDR3 is filled in from the germline J gene. The V call is TRBV16, the J call TRBJ1-4; 8 bases line up with TRBD1. The CDR3 is 16 amino acids. Germline-derived CDR1 and CDR2 are SGHSA and FRNQAP. V was pared by 0 bases and J by 3 bases, with 3 bases of the junction left unmatched. The sequenced part of the CDR3 DNA is TGTGCAAGCAGCTTAGAGGCAGGGGGCCCCAACGAA. Residues: CASSLEAGGPNE. In full, the CDR3 is CASSLEAGGPNERLFF.

Regarding this clone: Any gene name here is a mouse gene name. The read is 4 residues too short to cover the CDR3 end, so that end is filled in from the germline J gene. This chain joins TRBV13-3 and TRBJ1-4, with TRBD1 matching over 8 bases. This CDR3 region has 16 residues. Germline CDR1 and CDR2: NNHDY and SYVADS. Trimming removed 3 bases from V and 1 base from J; junction bases left unmatched: 5. CDR3 DNA (partial): TGTGCCAGCAGTGGGGGACAGGCCAATTCCAACGAA. It translates to CASSGGQANSNE. The entire CDR3 reads CASSGGQANSNERLFF.

Comment on this clone: All gene names here are mouse names. The read comes to an end 4 residues before the CDR3 does, leaving the germline J gene to fill in the end. The J gene is TRBJ2-2, the V gene TRBV13-2, with TRBD1 matching over 7 bases. Looked up from germline, CDR1 is NNHNN and CDR2 is SYGAGS (reference sequence). This CDR3 spans 15 amino acids. The trim removed 2 bases at V and 3 bases at J, leaving 4 bases unmatched. The covered CDR3 bases are TGTGCCAGCGGTGACGACAGGGTGGACACCGGG. Translation: CASGDDRVDTG. The whole CDR3 protein reads CASGDDRVDTGQLYF.

There are a few counts of this clone. The gene symbols are mouse symbols. The CDR3 end lies 4 residues beyond the end of the read and is filled in from the germline J gene. The chain carries TRBV13-3 and TRBJ2-7; 8 bases align to TRBD1. The CDR3 is made up of 14 amino acids. The V gene's germline CDR1 is NNHDY and CDR2 SYVADS. The CDR3: CASSDGTGLYEQYF. The sequenced part of the CDR3 DNA is TGTGCCAGCAGTGATGGGACAGGGTTGTAT.

Turning to this clone: Genes here carry mouse names. The observed sequence ends 4 residues before the CDR3 terminus, with the missing tail filled in from the germline J gene. The rearrangement uses TRBV16 and TRBJ2-5; the match to TRBD1 covers 7 bases. The CDR3 spans 15 residues. Germline CDR1 and CDR2: SGHSA and FRNQAP. Trimming at V came to 0 bases and at J to 1 base, leaving 1 base not matched to a gene. This CDR3 is CASSLDDRDQDTQYF. The covered CDR3 bases are TGTGCAAGCAGCTTAGATGACAGGGACCAAGAC.

Points on this clone: Gene names follow the mouse nomenclature. The read ends 4 residues early relative to the CDR3; the germline J gene fills the gap. The chain uses TRBV19 and TRBJ2-7; 8 nucleotides align to TRBD1. V lost 0 bases to trimming and J lost 3 bases; unmatched junction nucleotides: 5. This CDR3 spans 15 amino acids. Per germline, CDR1 FNHDT and CDR2 SITEND (reference sequence). CDR3 amino acids: CASSIGGRGLYEQYF. CDR3 bases read: TGTGCCAGCAGTATAGGGGGCAGGGGGCTCTAT.